This TCR beta chain was profiled in a study of identical twins' blood T cells. About the study: Some twelve libraries, six alpha and six beta, gave 50 million to 55 million reads. Overall study findings and caveats: Top TCRbeta clonotypes were shared more with twin than unrelated donors.

Each TCR cDNA library carried sample-specific barcodes on both ends. TCRdb re-derived calls from the 5' RACE reads in MiXCR, one entry per CDR3 protein. Of around 380,000 distinct CDR3 sequences listed, about 28% are singletons. The donors were healthy female monozygous twins, three pairs in total. Remarks on this clonotype: The antigen is undetermined. At one end, the junction sequence differs from germline, possibly due to a read error.

Germline lookup yields CDR1 SGHTS and CDR2 YDEGEE. CDR3 length: 17 amino acids. The source is a woman aged 18-49 years in good health. The material sequenced was PBMCs. This sequence joins TRBV5-8 and TRBJ1-2; 7 bases map to TRBD1. The CDR3 DNA reads TGTGCCGGCAGCTCCCCCGGATCAGGGGGAAAATACTATGGCTACACCTTC. Encoded protein: CAGSSPGSGGKYYGYTF.